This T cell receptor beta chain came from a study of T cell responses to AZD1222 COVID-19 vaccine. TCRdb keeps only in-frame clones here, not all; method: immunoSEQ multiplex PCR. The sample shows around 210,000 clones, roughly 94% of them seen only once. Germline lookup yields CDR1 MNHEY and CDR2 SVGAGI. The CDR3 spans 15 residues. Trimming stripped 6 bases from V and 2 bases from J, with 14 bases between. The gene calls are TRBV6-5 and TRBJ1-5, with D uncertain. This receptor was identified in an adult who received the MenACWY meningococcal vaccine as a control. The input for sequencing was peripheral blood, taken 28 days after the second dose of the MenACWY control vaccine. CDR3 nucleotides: TGTGCCAGCAGACCGTTCAAACTCGGCAATCAGCCCCAGCATTTT. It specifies CASRPFKLGNQPQHF.